The subject of this entry is one TCR beta chain. Its target is not known. The CDR3 has 12 residues. V was trimmed by 3 bases and J by 0 bases, leaving 0 bases between them. Germline V gives CDR1 LNHDA, CDR2 SQIVND (reference sequence). This sample is drawn from a study of fetal regulatory T cell absence and autoimmunity. Study-level points and caveats: Cord blood and pancreas showed broadly similar TRB gene family usage.

This table comes from immunoSEQ multiplex PCR, and its TCRdb copy is limited to in-frame clones, with some not included. The table shows about 50,000 clones, with about 86% occurring only once. The receptor's source is a newborn boy with IPEX syndrome. This chain uses TRBV19 with TRBJ2-1; D ambiguous. What was sequenced was cord blood. CDR3: CASSISYNEQFF. In nucleotides, the CDR3 is TGTGCCAGTAGTATCTCCTACAATGAGCAGTTCTTC.